A single sample gave rise to the 8 T cell receptor beta chains below, sequenced in a study of blood T cells in healthy people across ages. Together with a sample-barcoded 5' primer, a J-beta primer mix was included in a second PCR lasting roughly 6 to 12 cycles. MiXCR was run by TCRdb on the 5' RACE reads, yielding one entry per CDR3 protein. Among 1,500,000 or so distinct CDR3 sequences listed, around 59% were seen once. The specimen was blood. The receptors here all came from a man aged 18 to 29 in good health.

The table lists this clonotype with a few counts. V and J are TRBV20-1 and TRBJ2-3; D is unclear. The CDR3 has 11 residues. V was cut by 3 bases and J by 2 bases, with 3 bases left in between. Germline CDR1 reads DFQATT; CDR2 reads SNEGSKA (reference sequence). CDR3 in DNA: TGCAGTGCTAGCTACACAGATACGCAGTATTTT. Translation gives CSASYTDTQYF.

The chain links TRBV2 to TRBJ1-4; no clear D gene. This CDR3 comprises 14 residues. In germline, CDR1 is SNHLY, CDR2 FYNNEI. Trimming left V 1 base short and J 1 base short, with 4 bases between. CDR3 sequence (DNA): TGTGCCAGCAGTGAAGAAGAAACTAATGAAAAACTGTTTTTT. This codes for CASSEEETNEKLFF.

This clonotype has only a few counts. This chain connects TRBV6-5 to TRBJ2-5, with TRBD1 as a possible D gene (5 bases). Germline CDR1 and CDR2: MNHEY and SVGAGI. Deletions cut 4 bases from V and 2 bases from J, with 14 bases between. This CDR3 region has 15 residues. The CDR3: CASSSAPGYQETQYF. DNA of the CDR3: TGTGCCAGCAGTTCTGCCCCAGGGTATCAAGAGACCCAGTACTTC.

The chain has TRBV6-6 and TRBJ1-2; 11 bases line up with TRBD1. The V gene end was trimmed by 7 bases and the J gene end by 3 bases; junction bases not matched to a gene: 7. The germline CDR1 and CDR2 sequences are MNHNY and SVGAGI (reference sequence). The CDR3 totals 15 residues. CDR3 sequence reads: CASTRTGGLDYGYTF. The CDR3 bases are TGTGCCAGCACCAGGACAGGGGGCTTGGACTATGGCTACACCTTC.

This sequence joins TRBV18 and TRBJ2-3, with D hard to call. Germline-derived CDR1 and CDR2 are KGHSH and LQKENI. The length of the CDR3 is 13 residues. With 2 bases removed from V and 6 bases from J, the gap between germline ends came to 9 bases. The CDR3 coding sequence is TGTGCCAGCTCACCAAGCCCCGTTGATACGCAGTATTTT. Its translation is CASSPSPVDTQYF.

This clonotype appeared once. The rearrangement joins TRBV30 to TRBJ2-7; D remains ambiguous. In germline, CDR1 is GTSNPN, CDR2 SVGIG (reference sequence). The V gene lost 3 bases and the J gene lost 6 bases, with 15 bases spanning the gap. The CDR3 sequence is 13 residues long. The CDR3 DNA follows: TGTGCCTGGAGCGCAGCTCTCGGCGGCGAGCAGTACTTC. It translates to CAWSAALGGEQYF.

This clonotype was counted once. The V gene is TRBV4-1, the J gene TRBJ1-4; D remains unclear. Trimming stripped 4 bases from V and 0 bases from J, with 9 bases between. The CDR3 length is 15 residues. The germline V gene has CDR1 MGHRA and CDR2 YSYEKL. The CDR3 loop reads CASSPPVSTNEKLFF. Here the CDR3 DNA reads TGCGCCAGCAGCCCACCTGTTTCAACTAATGAAAAACTGTTTTTT.

This clonotype appeared a few times. The chain couples TRBV29-1 to TRBJ2-1, with D possibly being TRBD1 (5 bases). Between the trimmed V and J ends, which lost 1 base and 6 bases, there was a span of 13 bases. The CDR3 is made up of 14 amino acids. Germline CDR1 and CDR2: SQVTM and ANQGSEA. The CDR3 nucleotides read TGCAGCGTTGAAGGGGGCAGGGAAATCAATGAGCAGTTCTTC. Protein product: CSVEGGREINEQFF.